The 3 T cell receptor beta chains below come from one sample, sequenced in a study of blood T cell repertoires in COVID-19. Data came from immunoSEQ multiplex PCR; TCRdb stores just in-frame clones and leaves some out. The table records some 80,000 clones, 78% of them present only once. Input material: peripheral blood. The receptors come from a human donor in a cohort sampled during active COVID-19.

The chain uses TRBV3-1 (or the pseudogene TRBV3-2) and TRBJ2-1; D uncertain. V lost 5 bases and J 8 bases, leaving 7 bases between the germline ends. CDR3 length: 11 amino acids. CDR1 LGHDT and CDR2 YNNKEL come from the germline V gene (reference sequence). The CDR3 nucleotides read TGTGCCAGCAGCGCGTATGATGAGCAGTTCTTC. This codes for CASSAYDEQFF.

In the case of this clone: A junction end diverges from the germline sequence, so it may reflect a read error. The chain joins TRBV6-1 to TRBJ1-1, with D possibly being TRBD1 (6 bases). CDR3 length: 14 residues. Germline V CDR1 and CDR2: MNHNS, SASEGT. This CDR3 is CASREGGGNTEAFF. Written as DNA, the CDR3 is TGTGCCAGCAGGGAAGGAGGGGGGAACACTGAAGCTTTCTTT.

The V and J genes are TRBV2 and TRBJ2-2; tentatively, D is TRBD2 (6 bases). The CDR3 is 15 residues long. V was pared by 7 bases and J by 4 bases, with 16 bases between. The germline gives CDR1 SNHLY, CDR2 FYNNEI. CDR3 protein: CASKWDFSGTGELFF. CDR3 in DNA: TGTGCCAGCAAGTGGGACTTTAGCGGCACCGGGGAGCTGTTTTTT.